A selection of T cell receptor beta chains follows, all from one sample in a study of T cells in Graves' hyperthyroidism and ophthalmopathy. Via MiXCR, TCRdb re-called the multiplex PCR reads, giving one row per CDR3 protein. Found here are 200,000 to 300,000 distinct CDR3 sequences, about a sixth of them singletons; the top ten hold less than 35%. Sequencing input: blood. All receptors come from a woman aged 18-29 years with Graves' ophthalmopathy. Each CDR3 is given with its conserved first and last residue.

cdr3_aa: CASSRGDTGELFF
v_call: TRBV4-3

cdr3_aa: CASSVSGTGGDTQYF
v_call: TRBV9

cdr3_aa: CASRGYSSGANVLTF
v_call: TRBV19

cdr3_aa: CSTRDRRTAGSETQYF
v_call: TRBV20-1

cdr3_aa: CASSHDRAYGYTF
v_call: TRBV6-1

cdr3_aa: CASSRRRLGGYNEQFF
v_call: TRBV6-1

cdr3_aa: CASSEAGASGFSYEQFF
v_call: TRBV6-1

cdr3_aa: CASSPGSPLAGYGYTF
v_call: TRBV6-2/TRBV6-3

cdr3_aa: CASSLFGTTEAFF
v_call: TRBV28

cdr3_aa: CASSVEDTEAFF
v_call: TRBV9

cdr3_aa: CASSRTRDTGELFF
v_call: TRBV6-2/TRBV6-3

cdr3_aa: CASSIRGGGTEAFF
v_call: TRBV19

cdr3_aa: CASSIPGTGRMTSWGTDTQYF
v_call: TRBV5-1

cdr3_aa: CASSRRVAGLTGETQYF
v_call: TRBV7-2

cdr3_aa: CAWSVGASYNEQFF
v_call: TRBV30

cdr3_aa: CASSRIGSYNEQFF
v_call: TRBV19

cdr3_aa: CASLDRAGKYYEQFF
v_call: TRBV3-1

cdr3_aa: CASTELGGRGNEQFF
v_call: TRBV27

cdr3_aa: CASSRTASSYEQYF
v_call: TRBV7-3

cdr3_aa: CASSQGTGVYEQYF
v_call: TRBV4-1

cdr3_aa: CASSGLGTGGSRQPQHF
v_call: TRBV28

cdr3_aa: CASSHVRQGNQPQHF
v_call: TRBV4-1

cdr3_aa: CSAATGYMNTEAFF
v_call: TRBV20-1

cdr3_aa: CASSFEARGLREQYF
v_call: TRBV11-1

cdr3_aa: CASSYSMGGNQPQHF
v_call: TRBV6-2/TRBV6-3

cdr3_aa: CASSLRGAGLSPDEQFF
v_call: TRBV11-2

cdr3_aa: CASSQGTGKVKGYTF
v_call: TRBV3-1

cdr3_aa: CATSRDPPSYHNEQFF
v_call: TRBV15

cdr3_aa: CASSLGLAGEEQFF
v_call: TRBV11-3

cdr3_aa: CASSLTGSEQFF
v_call: TRBV7-6

cdr3_aa: CASSLALRLHLGEREISYNEQFF
v_call: TRBV7-9

cdr3_aa: CAISQGSRTEAFF
v_call: TRBV10-3

cdr3_aa: CASSSVSGRHEQFF
v_call: TRBV11-2

cdr3_aa: CASSVKGEGWANTGELFF
v_call: TRBV9

cdr3_aa: CASSQGLDSGEQYF
v_call: TRBV4-2

cdr3_aa: CAWSGTGGAYGYTF
v_call: TRBV30

cdr3_aa: CSAAGQAYGYTF
v_call: TRBV20-1

cdr3_aa: CASGLNRLDRLANYGYTF
v_call: TRBV12-5

cdr3_aa: CASRAGTENSYEQYF
v_call: TRBV28

cdr3_aa: CASRAEYRGGYEQYF
v_call: TRBV6-1

cdr3_aa: CASSLAGRGGKPLHF
v_call: TRBV7-2

cdr3_aa: CASSTGANTEAFF
v_call: TRBV12-3/TRBV12-4

cdr3_aa: CASSIAGTGTYEQYF
v_call: TRBV7-6

cdr3_aa: CASSDFWEGYGYTF
v_call: TRBV6-1

cdr3_aa: CAWGSRPNTGELFF
v_call: TRBV2

cdr3_aa: CASSSNTGSTPNYGYTF
v_call: TRBV5-1

cdr3_aa: CASSRSTGPSSDEQYF
v_call: TRBV7-9

cdr3_aa: CASSRLAPLQSDGVVETQYF
v_call: TRBV7-9